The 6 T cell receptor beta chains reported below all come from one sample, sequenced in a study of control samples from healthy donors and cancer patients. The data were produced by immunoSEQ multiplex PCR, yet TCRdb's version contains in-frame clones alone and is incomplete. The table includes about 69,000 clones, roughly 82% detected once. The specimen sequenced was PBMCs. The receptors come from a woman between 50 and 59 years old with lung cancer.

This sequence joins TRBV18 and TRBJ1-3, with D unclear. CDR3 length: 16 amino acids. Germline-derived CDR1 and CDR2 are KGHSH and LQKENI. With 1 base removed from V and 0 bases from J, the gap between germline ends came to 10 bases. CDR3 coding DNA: TGTGCCAGCTCACCACAGGCCAGTCTCTCTGGAAACACCATATATTTT. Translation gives CASSPQASLSGNTIYF.

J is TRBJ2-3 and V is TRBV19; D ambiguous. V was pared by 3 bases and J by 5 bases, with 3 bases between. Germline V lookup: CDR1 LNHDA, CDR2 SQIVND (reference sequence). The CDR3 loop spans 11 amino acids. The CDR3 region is CASSIEDTQYF. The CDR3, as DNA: TGTGCCAGTAGTATCGAAGATACGCAGTATTTT. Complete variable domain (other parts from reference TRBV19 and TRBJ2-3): DGGITQSPKYLFRKEGQNVTLSCEQNLNHDAMYWYRQDPGQGLRLIYYSQIVNDFQKGDIAEGYSVSREKKESFPLTVTSAQKNPTAFYLCASSIEDTQYFGPGTRLTVL.

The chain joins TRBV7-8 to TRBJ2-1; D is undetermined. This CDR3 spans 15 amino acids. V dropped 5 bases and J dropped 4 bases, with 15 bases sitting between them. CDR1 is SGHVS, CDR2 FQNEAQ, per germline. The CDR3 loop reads CASSPRDISYNEQFF. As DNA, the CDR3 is TGTGCCAGCAGCCCCCGAGACATCTCGTACAATGAGCAGTTCTTC.

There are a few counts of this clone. CDR3 region: CAISWTGEDHEQYF. In DNA form, the CDR3 reads TGTGCCATCAGTTGGACAGGGGAAGATCACGAGCAGTACTTC. This chain links TRBV10-3 with TRBJ2-7; 9 nucleotides agree with TRBD1. V was pared by 5 bases and J by 5 bases, with 7 bases of the junction left unmatched. Per germline, CDR1 ENHRY and CDR2 SYGVKD. This CDR3 has 14 amino acids.

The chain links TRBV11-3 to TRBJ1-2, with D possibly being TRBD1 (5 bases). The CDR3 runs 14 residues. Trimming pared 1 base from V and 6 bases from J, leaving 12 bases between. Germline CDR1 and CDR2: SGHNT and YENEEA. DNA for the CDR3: TGTGCCAGCAGCTTAGGGCAGGGAATAAATGGCTACACCTTC. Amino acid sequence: CASSLGQGINGYTF.

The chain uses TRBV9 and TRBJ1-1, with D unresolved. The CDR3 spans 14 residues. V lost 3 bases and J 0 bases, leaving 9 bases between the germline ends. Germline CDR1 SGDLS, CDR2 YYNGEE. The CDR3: CASSGSQMNTEAFF. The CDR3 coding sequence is TGTGCCAGCAGCGGATCCCAAATGAACACTGAAGCTTTCTTT.